The sequence of this TCR beta chain was determined in a study of regulatory T cells in long-lasting Graves disease. Arm-PCR of CDR3 regions and iRepertoire HTBI primers were used to build TCR beta libraries. TCRdb reprocessed the multiplex PCR reads via MiXCR and lists one record per CDR3 protein. The data show about 340,000 distinct CDR3 sequences, with around a fifth seen just once and 25% to 35% held by the top ten. V lost 1 base to trimming and J lost 1 base; unmatched junction nucleotides: 8. Germline loops: CDR1 DFQATT, CDR2 SNEGSKA (reference sequence). The CDR3 covers 17 residues. Sample time point: persistent/refractory GD, antithyroid drugs over 5 years with positive TRAb. The TCR library was made from RNA that had been extracted from PBMCs in TRIzol.

The sequencing here drew on peripheral blood mononuclear cells (PBMCs), taken when the disease was refractory, from a patient treated with antithyroid drugs. This sequence joins TRBV20-1 and TRBJ2-1, with 9 bases lining up with TRBD2. This TCR was recovered from a female donor with Graves disease. CDR3 sequence: CSARGGVAGVSYNEQFF. In DNA, the CDR3 is TGCAGTGCTAGAGGGGGGGTAGCGGGAGTTTCCTACAATGAGCAGTTCTTC.